This T cell receptor (beta chain) is drawn from a study of T cells in Graves' hyperthyroidism and ophthalmopathy. Findings and caveats of the study: Before onset, by a median of approximately 6.2 months, the model predicted ophthalmopathy.

Amplified regions were TCR beta CDR3 sequences from RNA transcripts. First-round RT-PCR with HTBI primers amplified the TCR CDR3 region. TCRdb called the multiplex PCR reads again in MiXCR, with one record for every CDR3 protein. The table records roughly 580,000 distinct CDR3 sequences, 40% to 55% of them present only once. With 6 bases clipped from V and 6 bases from J, the junction kept 5 bases outside the gene matches. Germline-derived CDR1 and CDR2 are SQVTM and ANQGSEA. The CDR3 sequence is 11 residues long. As concerns this clonotype: Its antigen is not known.

What was sequenced was peripheral blood or thyroid tissue (not recorded which). The chain combines TRBV29-1 with TRBJ2-7, with 7 bases fitting TRBD2. This sequence originates from a young woman with Graves' hyperthyroidism. DNA of the CDR3: TGCAGCGTCAGCGGGACGGGCGAGCAGTACTTC. Encoded protein: CSVSGTGEQYF.